The T cell receptor (beta chain) under discussion was sequenced for a study of cytomegalovirus exposure and HLA in healthy donors. 13 Jbeta primers and 60 Vbeta primers were used for the PCR. TCRdb keeps only in-frame clones here, not all; method: immunoSEQ multiplex PCR. The sample gives 150,000 to 200,000 clones, roughly 13% of which show up once; 7.5% to 10% is in the top ten. The CDR3 is 13 residues long. V was clipped by 0 bases and J by 11 bases; unmatched bases: 6. The germline V gene encodes CDR1 SGHNT and CDR2 YENEEA. The sample was PBMCs. This chain uses TRBV11-3 with TRBJ1-1, with 7 bases fitting TRBD1. This receptor was obtained from a man in his fifties or sixties in good health and CMV-seropositive. The CDR3 sequence: CASSLEVTGLAFF. CDR3 DNA sequence: TGTGCCAGCAGCTTAGAGGTGACAGGGCTGGCTTTCTTT.